These T cell receptor beta chains were read from a single sample in a study of post-analysis software for immune sequencing data. MiXCR, applied by TCRdb to the PCR reads, yields one record per CDR3 protein. The table includes about 820,000 distinct CDR3 sequences, around 50% detected once. What was sequenced was blood. The receptors were gathered from a girl aged 10-17 years with multiple sclerosis. The CDR3 runs from the conserved cysteine through the conserved F or W. The order of the fields is J gene, V gene, clone size, D gene, CDR3 protein, CDR3 DNA. A D gene is named only where the DNA matches it firmly. Where a row states a size, it is once, few, many or the class of an expanded clone; other rows omit it.

j_call: TRBJ2-7
v_call: TRBV28
clone_size: -
d_call: -
cdr3_aa: CASSRTSPGSSYEQYF
cdr3_nt: TGTGCCAGCAGTAGGACCAGCCCCGGGAGCTCCTACGAGCAGTACTTC

j_call: TRBJ1-4
v_call: TRBV30
clone_size: -
d_call: -
cdr3_aa: CAWRAGSREKLFF
cdr3_nt: TGTGCCTGGAGGGCCGGTTCCAGGGAAAAACTGTTTTTT

j_call: TRBJ2-2
v_call: TRBV28
clone_size: few
d_call: TRBD2
cdr3_aa: CASSSLAGGPTGELFF
cdr3_nt: TGTGCCAGCAGTTCTCTAGCGGGAGGGCCGACCGGGGAGCTGTTTTTT

j_call: TRBJ2-7
v_call: TRBV15
clone_size: few
d_call: TRBD1
cdr3_aa: CATSRAGQVSSYEQYF
cdr3_nt: TGTGCCACCAGCAGGGCCGGACAGGTGAGCTCCTACGAGCAGTACTTC

j_call: TRBJ2-3
v_call: TRBV5-1
clone_size: -
d_call: -
cdr3_aa: CASSLAVGTTDTQYF
cdr3_nt: TGCGCCAGCAGCTTGGCCGTCGGAACCACAGATACGCAGTATTTT

j_call: TRBJ2-7
v_call: TRBV12-3/TRBV12-4
clone_size: -
d_call: -
cdr3_aa: CASSLGPSPHEQYF
cdr3_nt: TGTGCCAGCAGTTTGGGACCAAGCCCACACGAGCAGTACTTC

j_call: TRBJ2-7
v_call: TRBV20-1
clone_size: once
d_call: TRBD2
cdr3_aa: CSASSSSGGAYEQYF
cdr3_nt: TGCAGTGCTAGTTCCTCTAGCGGGGGTGCCTACGAGCAGTACTTC

j_call: TRBJ1-2
v_call: TRBV2
clone_size: -
d_call: -
cdr3_aa: CASSEALGQSGYTF
cdr3_nt: TGTGCCAGCAGTGAAGCGCTTGGGCAGAGCGGCTACACCTTC

j_call: TRBJ2-7
v_call: TRBV27
clone_size: -
d_call: -
cdr3_aa: CASARGSSYEQYF
cdr3_nt: TGTGCCAGCGCGAGGGGGAGCTCCTACGAGCAGTACTTC

j_call: TRBJ2-7
v_call: TRBV20-1
clone_size: -
d_call: TRBD2
cdr3_aa: CSARRGLAGGLDEQYF
cdr3_nt: TGCAGTGCTAGACGAGGACTAGCGGGAGGACTCGACGAGCAGTACTTC

j_call: TRBJ2-5
v_call: TRBV9
clone_size: -
d_call: TRBD1
cdr3_aa: CASSVAPGGRETQYF
cdr3_nt: TGTGCCAGCAGCGTAGCCCCAGGGGGCCGTGAGACCCAGTACTTC

j_call: TRBJ2-1
v_call: TRBV4-1
clone_size: -
d_call: -
cdr3_aa: CASSHPRDFNEQFF
cdr3_nt: TGCGCCAGCAGCCACCCGAGGGATTTCAATGAGCAGTTCTTC

j_call: TRBJ2-1
v_call: TRBV7-3
clone_size: -
d_call: -
cdr3_aa: CASSPRRRDTAYNEQFF
cdr3_nt: TGTGCCAGCAGCCCCCGAAGGAGGGACACGGCCTACAATGAGCAGTTCTTC

j_call: TRBJ2-4
v_call: TRBV27
clone_size: -
d_call: -
cdr3_aa: CASSKDREGPGVQYF
cdr3_nt: TGTGCCAGCAGTAAGGACAGGGAGGGGCCTGGAGTTCAGTACTTC

j_call: TRBJ1-1
v_call: TRBV7-9
clone_size: -
d_call: -
cdr3_aa: CASSLRPDTEAFF
cdr3_nt: TGTGCCAGCAGCTTACGTCCGGACACTGAAGCTTTCTTT

j_call: TRBJ1-2
v_call: TRBV5-5
clone_size: -
d_call: -
cdr3_aa: CASSSQGRLAYGYTF
cdr3_nt: TGTGCCAGCAGCTCTCAGGGGAGGCTTGCCTATGGCTACACCTTC

j_call: TRBJ2-7
v_call: TRBV5-1
clone_size: -
d_call: -
cdr3_aa: CASSVDVGEYEQYF
cdr3_nt: TGCGCCAGCAGCGTTGATGTGGGAGAATACGAGCAGTACTTC

j_call: TRBJ2-3
v_call: TRBV11-2
clone_size: -
d_call: TRBD2
cdr3_aa: CASSSRAGASTDTQYF
cdr3_nt: TGTGCCAGCAGCTCCAGAGCGGGGGCCTCAACAGATACGCAGTATTTT

j_call: TRBJ2-4
v_call: TRBV30
clone_size: -
d_call: -
cdr3_aa: CAWSVRGREQYF
cdr3_nt: TGTGCCTGGAGTGTACGAGGTCGGGAGCAGTACTTC

j_call: TRBJ2-7
v_call: TRBV11-1
clone_size: -
d_call: -
cdr3_aa: CASSLSTPTYEQYF
cdr3_nt: TGTGCCAGCAGCTTAAGTACACCTACCTACGAGCAGTACTTC

j_call: TRBJ2-3
v_call: TRBV20-1
clone_size: -
d_call: TRBD2
cdr3_aa: CRAIVAGGTDTQYF
cdr3_nt: TGCCGTGCCATCGTAGCGGGGGGCACAGATACGCAGTATTTT

j_call: TRBJ2-3
v_call: TRBV6-1
clone_size: -
d_call: TRBD2
cdr3_aa: CASRARGTSGPTDTQYF
cdr3_nt: TGTGCCAGCAGAGCTCGCGGGACTAGCGGGCCCACAGATACGCAGTATTTT

j_call: TRBJ2-5
v_call: TRBV21-1
clone_size: -
d_call: -
cdr3_aa: CASSPESGEQYF
cdr3_nt: TGTGCCAGCAGCCCAGAATCGGGAGAGCAGTACTTC

j_call: TRBJ2-7
v_call: TRBV20-1
clone_size: few
d_call: -
cdr3_aa: CSAVSQRPYEQYF
cdr3_nt: TGCAGTGCTGTGAGCCAGCGACCCTACGAGCAGTACTTC

j_call: TRBJ2-6
v_call: TRBV10-3
clone_size: -
d_call: -
cdr3_aa: CAISESRPSGANVLTF
cdr3_nt: TGTGCCATCAGTGAGTCAAGGCCCTCTGGGGCCAACGTCCTGACTTTC

j_call: TRBJ2-7
v_call: TRBV7-7
clone_size: -
d_call: -
cdr3_aa: CASSPRRGPPYEQYF
cdr3_nt: TGTGCCAGCAGCCCTCGGAGGGGCCCGCCCTACGAGCAGTACTTC

j_call: TRBJ2-7
v_call: TRBV2
clone_size: -
d_call: -
cdr3_aa: CASSGQGFYEQYF
cdr3_nt: TGTGCCAGCAGTGGGCAGGGATTCTACGAGCAGTACTTC

j_call: TRBJ2-1
v_call: TRBV12-3/TRBV12-4
clone_size: -
d_call: TRBD2
cdr3_aa: CASSLGLAPTGEQFF
cdr3_nt: TGTGCCAGCAGTTTGGGACTAGCACCCACGGGTGAGCAGTTCTTC

j_call: TRBJ2-1
v_call: TRBV29-1
clone_size: -
d_call: -
cdr3_aa: CSVGAGNSYNEQFF
cdr3_nt: TGCAGCGTTGGGGCCGGAAACTCCTACAATGAGCAGTTCTTC

j_call: TRBJ2-7
v_call: TRBV5-6
clone_size: -
d_call: -
cdr3_aa: CVSTGEGGYEQYF
cdr3_nt: TGTGTCAGCACCGGCGAAGGGGGTTACGAGCAGTACTTC

j_call: TRBJ2-5
v_call: TRBV19
clone_size: once
d_call: TRBD2
cdr3_aa: CASSIGTSRSGETQYF
cdr3_nt: TGTGCCAGTAGTATAGGGACTAGCAGGAGCGGAGAGACCCAGTACTTC

j_call: TRBJ1-3
v_call: TRBV5-1
clone_size: -
d_call: -
cdr3_aa: CASRSTATEDTIYF
cdr3_nt: TGCGCCAGCAGGAGCACAGCCACGGAGGACACCATATATTTT

j_call: TRBJ1-2
v_call: TRBV2
clone_size: few
d_call: -
cdr3_aa: CASSDRFYGYTF
cdr3_nt: TGTGCCAGCAGTGACCGATTCTATGGCTACACCTTC

j_call: TRBJ2-4
v_call: TRBV5-1
clone_size: few
d_call: TRBD2
cdr3_aa: CASSSGTSGQEQYF
cdr3_nt: TGCGCCAGCAGCTCCGGGACTAGCGGTCAGGAGCAGTACTTC

j_call: TRBJ2-1
v_call: TRBV10-3
clone_size: -
d_call: TRBD1
cdr3_aa: CAISDGQGTYNEQFF
cdr3_nt: TGTGCCATCAGTGACGGACAGGGGACCTACAATGAGCAGTTCTTC

j_call: TRBJ1-4
v_call: TRBV9
clone_size: -
d_call: TRBD1
cdr3_aa: CASSVGQGREKLFF
cdr3_nt: TGTGCCAGCAGCGTGGGACAGGGTCGAGAAAAACTGTTTTTT

j_call: TRBJ2-1
v_call: TRBV7-3
clone_size: -
d_call: -
cdr3_aa: CASSSSGTINEQFF
cdr3_nt: TGTGCCAGCAGTTCCTCCGGGACGATCAATGAGCAGTTCTTC

j_call: TRBJ2-5
v_call: TRBV5-1
clone_size: -
d_call: -
cdr3_aa: CASSFGHQETQYF
cdr3_nt: TGCGCCAGCAGCTTCGGACACCAAGAGACCCAGTACTTC

j_call: TRBJ2-1
v_call: TRBV9
clone_size: -
d_call: -
cdr3_aa: CASSVGGLGNSYNEQFF
cdr3_nt: TGTGCCAGCAGCGTAGGGGGCCTTGGAAACTCCTACAATGAGCAGTTCTTC

j_call: TRBJ2-7
v_call: TRBV7-8
clone_size: many
d_call: TRBD1
cdr3_aa: CASSRGQGGSYEQYF
cdr3_nt: TGTGCCAGCAGCCGCGGACAGGGCGGCTCCTACGAGCAGTACTTC

j_call: TRBJ2-7
v_call: TRBV27
clone_size: -
d_call: -
cdr3_aa: CASSQIGQLSYEQYF
cdr3_nt: TGTGCCAGCAGTCAAATCGGCCAGTTATCCTACGAGCAGTACTTC

j_call: TRBJ1-1
v_call: TRBV5-1
clone_size: -
d_call: -
cdr3_aa: CASSLSPDGNTEAFF
cdr3_nt: TGCGCCAGCAGCTTGTCTCCAGACGGGAACACTGAAGCTTTCTTT

j_call: TRBJ2-7
v_call: TRBV10-3
clone_size: -
d_call: -
cdr3_aa: CAIRRDGQDEQYF
cdr3_nt: TGTGCCATCAGGCGGGACGGACAAGACGAGCAGTACTTC

j_call: TRBJ2-7
v_call: TRBV2
clone_size: -
d_call: TRBD2
cdr3_aa: CASSEQRGGRALYEQYF
cdr3_nt: TGTGCCAGCAGCGAACAAAGGGGCGGGAGGGCCCTCTACGAGCAGTACTTC

j_call: TRBJ2-5
v_call: TRBV4-2
clone_size: few
d_call: -
cdr3_aa: CASSQEDFFRRDQETQYF
cdr3_nt: TGTGCCAGCAGCCAAGAGGACTTTTTTCGCCGAGACCAAGAGACCCAGTACTTC

j_call: TRBJ2-1
v_call: TRBV5-1
clone_size: -
d_call: TRBD1
cdr3_aa: CASSGYRGNEQFF
cdr3_nt: TGCGCCAGCAGCGGATACAGGGGGAATGAGCAGTTCTTC

j_call: TRBJ1-2
v_call: TRBV3-1
clone_size: -
d_call: TRBD1
cdr3_aa: CASSRQGHNGYTF
cdr3_nt: TGTGCCAGCAGCCGACAGGGCCACAATGGCTACACCTTC

j_call: TRBJ2-3
v_call: TRBV2
clone_size: -
d_call: -
cdr3_aa: CASSGETTTSTDTQYF
cdr3_nt: TGTGCCAGCAGTGGGGAGACTACCACTAGCACAGATACGCAGTATTTT

j_call: TRBJ1-6
v_call: TRBV7-2
clone_size: -
d_call: -
cdr3_aa: CASSFSSQGNSPLHF
cdr3_nt: TGTGCCAGCAGCTTTTCTTCTCAGGGAAATTCACCCCTCCACTTT

j_call: TRBJ2-1
v_call: TRBV6-6
clone_size: few
d_call: TRBD1
cdr3_aa: CASSFRGGSGKAEQFF
cdr3_nt: TGTGCCAGCAGTTTCCGAGGGGGCTCCGGGAAGGCTGAGCAGTTCTTC

j_call: TRBJ2-2
v_call: TRBV10-1
clone_size: few
d_call: TRBD2
cdr3_aa: CASSSSGTNTGELFF
cdr3_nt: TGCGCCAGCAGCTCTAGCGGGACGAACACCGGGGAGCTGTTTTTT